This T cell receptor (beta chain) was sequenced for a study of identical twins. CDR1 and CDR2 (germline): MGHDK, SYGVNS. Losses at the gene ends were 8 bases for V and 4 bases for J; bases not matched to a gene: 7. This CDR3 region has 13 residues. TCRdb redid the calling of the 5' RACE reads with MiXCR, one entry per CDR3 protein. Here the sample spans some 1,700,000 distinct CDR3 sequences, less than 40% being singletons. The receptor's source is a newborn girl in good health. The chain carries TRBV25-1 and TRBJ1-2; TRBD1 matches 7 bases. The material sequenced was cord blood. Here the CDR3 DNA reads TGTGCCAGCTCTAAGACAGGGTCCTATGGCTACACCTTC. Its protein product is CASSKTGSYGYTF.